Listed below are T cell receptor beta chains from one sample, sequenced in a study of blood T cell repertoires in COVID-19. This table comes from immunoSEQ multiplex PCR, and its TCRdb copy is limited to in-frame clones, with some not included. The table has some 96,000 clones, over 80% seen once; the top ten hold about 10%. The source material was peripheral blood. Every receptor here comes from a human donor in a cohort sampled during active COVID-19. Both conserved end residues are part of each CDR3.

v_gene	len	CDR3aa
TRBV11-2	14	CASSLDQNNSPLHF
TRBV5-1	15	CASSFDGQGTYEQYF
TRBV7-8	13	CASSFTGQETQYF
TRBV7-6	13	CASSLSGGETQYF
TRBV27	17	CASSLPAMLVEADTQYF
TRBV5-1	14	CASSFLPSTNEQFF
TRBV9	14	CASSVQWGADTQYF
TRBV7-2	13	CASSSTGGGEAFF
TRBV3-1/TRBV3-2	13	CAAGTSSLNEQFF
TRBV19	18	CASSPTQGGGTGGYEQYF
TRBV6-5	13	CASRRGLENTIYF
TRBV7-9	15	CASSSSATGGTEAFF
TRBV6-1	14	CASSEAQRGQPQHF
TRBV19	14	CATRRDRVVDEQFF
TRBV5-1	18	CASSSGLAGRKYHNEQFF
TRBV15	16	CATSILGGQTNEKLFF
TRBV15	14	CATSLAGVNEKLFF
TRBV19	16	CASNQNAEYSNQPQHF
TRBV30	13	CASGVGQNTEAFF
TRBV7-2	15	CASSLEGIARYEQYF
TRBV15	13	CATSRDTYNEQFF
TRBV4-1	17	CASSRSPGQGTSYEQYF
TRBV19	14	CASSPGQGIGEQFF
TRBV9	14	CASSVRQGTDTQYF
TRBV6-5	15	CASSPDRFLYNEQFF
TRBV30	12	CAWNRLNTEAFF
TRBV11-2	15	CASSLEGTGQETQYF
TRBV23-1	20	CASSPTPPGTRKSGNEKLFF
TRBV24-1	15	CATRRGHPKGEKLFF
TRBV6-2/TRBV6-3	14	CASSYLGSPYEQYF
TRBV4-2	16	CASSQGTGLAKNIQYF
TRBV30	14	CAVDRISGANVLTF
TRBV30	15	CAWSSRTGNGQTQYF
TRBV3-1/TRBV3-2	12	CASVTRGDEQFF
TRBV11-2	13	CASSQDNHYGYTF
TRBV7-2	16	CASSLGQINSGNTIYF
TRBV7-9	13	CASSRGTGDPQYF
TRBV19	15	CASSKGGDFGYEQYF
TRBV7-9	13	CASSLESGPTIYF
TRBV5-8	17	CASSLASWDRENYGYTF
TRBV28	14	CASSRDGSYGGYTF
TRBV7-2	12	CASSPGDYGYTF
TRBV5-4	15	CASSDPGTGSYEQYF
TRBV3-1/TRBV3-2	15	CASSQGTVVYYGYTF
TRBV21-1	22	CASSKKLDPSSASGVTQETQYF
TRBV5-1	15	CASSWSGLARNEQFF
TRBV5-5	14	CASSKDRGPEKLFF
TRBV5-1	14	CASSLGQIYNEQFF
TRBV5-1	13	CASSFGSGTEAFF
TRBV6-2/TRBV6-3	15	CASSYGQGRWDGYTF